The present entry profiles one T cell receptor beta chain with its context. Its antigen is as yet unknown. This record belongs to a study of STAT3 mutations in large granular lymphocyte leukemia. Across the study: Canonical activating STAT3 mutations were detected in roughly half of the longitudinally sequenced T-LGLL patients.

General study findings and limits: Every T-LGLL patient had at least one immunodominant TCRbeta clonotype.

Assay used: immunoSEQ multiplex PCR; TCRdb lists only in-frame clones, some missing. This table has 11,000 or so clones, around 86% appearing once. Germline V gives CDR1 MNHEY, CDR2 SVGAGI. V lost 6 bases and J 6 bases, leaving 15 bases between the germline ends. This CDR3 is built from 14 residues. The specimen was peripheral blood mononuclear cells. The chain couples TRBV6-5 to TRBJ1-5; a possible D gene is TRBD1 (5 bases). The TCR originated in an elderly man with T-cell large granular lymphocyte leukemia. Some clones in this sample may be carry-over from other donors' samples. The CDR3 loop is CASSQRRGGQPQHF. The CDR3 DNA reads TGTGCCAGCAGCCAGAGGAGGGGCGGTCAGCCCCAGCATTTT.